This T cell receptor beta chain was found in a study of metastatic and nonmetastatic thyroid tumors (dated by TCRdb to 2019 to 2021). A note on the overall study: For patients with malignant and with benign thyroid disease, the researchers compared repertoires between peripheral blood samples and tumor or nodule tissue samples.

On the study overall, not on this receptor specifically: TCR beta diversity was reported as significantly higher in malignant tumors than in benign nodules, in both blood and tumor samples.

In this sample, this clone turned up a few times. What antigen it recognizes has not been identified. A much larger clone is a single base away; this may be a read error. The CDR3 has 15 amino acids, counting the end cysteine and phenylalanine. Solely the CDR3 DNA is kept, with 45 bases framed from the first base. Germline trimming amounts to 6 bases on V and 7 bases on J, with 12 as the count of junction bases outside the gene matches. Based on the germline V gene, the CDR1 and CDR2 sequences are SNHLY and FYNNEI. The library relied on PCR. Sequencer: Illumina HiSeq 4000. High-throughput sequencing was used to profile the TCR beta-chain CDR3 region of each patient. As for the authors' bioinformatics: A classifier to discriminate distant-metastatic papillary thyroid cancer patients was built from CDR3 differences across clinicopathological groups. Repertoire diversity was assessed with the Shannon index, and tumor-blood repertoire similarity with the Morisita-Horn index. TCRdb ran its own pipeline on the public reads, namely fastp trimming at Q25 and MiXCR clone calling, and kept in-frame beta chains. TCRdb, not the authors, supplied the V and J calls. Counted in this sample were fewer than 30,000 clones; about 16% of them appeared once. About 4.8% of the sample belongs to the ten largest clones.

No treatment had been received by any patient before thyroid surgery. The study retrospectively analysed patient clinical samples collected from about 2012 to 2018 using T-cell receptor beta sequencing. The sequence is built from TRBV2 and TRBJ1-2; 9 bases in between match TRBD1. The origin of this receptor is a female donor with papillary thyroid cancer or a benign thyroid nodule (not recorded which). Some clones in this sample may be carry-over from other donors' samples. The sequencing sample was made of blood. The CDR3 region has the sequence CASSDSGTGQTGYTF. At the DNA level, the sequence is TGTGCCAGCAGCGACTCCGGGACAGGGCAGACTGGCTACACCTTC.